These T cell receptor beta chains were read from a single sample in a study of blood T cell repertoires in COVID-19. Some clones are missing from TCRdb's copy, which holds only in-frame ones; the method was immunoSEQ multiplex PCR. This sample yields about 180,000 clones, of which approximately 85% are seen a single time; approximately 11% belongs to the top ten. Material: peripheral blood. The receptors stem from a human donor with active or convalescent COVID-19. The donor label of this sample is uncertain. The CDR3 runs from the conserved cysteine through the conserved F or W. D genes are given only for firm matches. Expanded clones get a size class; other rows say once, few or many, or leave the size out.

V gene: TRBV5-6; clone size: -; J gene: TRBJ2-5; D gene: TRBD1; CDR3 DNA: TGTGCCAGCAGCTTTGGGACAGAACAAGAGACCCAGTACTTC; CDR3 protein: CASSFGTEQETQYF
V gene: TRBV5-1; clone size: -; J gene: TRBJ2-7; D gene: -; CDR3 DNA: TGCGCCAGCAGCTTGCCCCCGAGTGAGCAGTACTTC; CDR3 protein: CASSLPPSEQYF
V gene: TRBV30; clone size: -; J gene: TRBJ2-5; D gene: -; CDR3 DNA: TGTGCCTGGAGTGTACAGCTCCAAGAGACCCAGTACTTC; CDR3 protein: CAWSVQLQETQYF
V gene: TRBV16; clone size: -; J gene: TRBJ2-3; D gene: -; CDR3 DNA: TGTGCCAGCAGCCAAGGGCAGTCCACAGATACGCAGTATTTT; CDR3 protein: CASSQGQSTDTQYF
V gene: TRBV5-1; clone size: -; J gene: TRBJ2-2; D gene: -; CDR3 DNA: TGCGCCAGCAGCTTTGAGGGAGCCGGGGAGCTGTTTTTT; CDR3 protein: CASSFEGAGELFF
V gene: TRBV11-1; clone size: few; J gene: TRBJ1-1; D gene: TRBD1; CDR3 DNA: TGTGCCAGCAGCCCCCGTAAGGACAGGGGAAGGGCTGAAGCTTTCTTT; CDR3 protein: CASSPRKDRGRAEAFF
V gene: TRBV28; clone size: -; J gene: TRBJ2-5; D gene: -; CDR3 DNA: TGTGCCAGCAGTATATGGGGGAGGACGCTGGGCCACCCACAAGAGACCCAGTACTTC; CDR3 protein: CASSIWGRTLGHPQETQYF
V gene: TRBV7-3; clone size: -; J gene: TRBJ2-3; D gene: TRBD2; CDR3 DNA: TGTGCCAGCAGCTTATATTCAGGTCTAGCGGGGGGGCCCCCTTCAGATACGCAGTATTTT; CDR3 protein: CASSLYSGLAGGPPSDTQYF
V gene: TRBV20-1; clone size: -; J gene: TRBJ2-7; D gene: TRBD1; CDR3 DNA: TGCAGTGGACAGGGGGAGTACGAGCAGTACTTC; CDR3 protein: CSGQGEYEQYF
V gene: TRBV7-8; clone size: -; J gene: TRBJ1-1; D gene: -; CDR3 DNA: TGTGCCAGCAGCTTAGCCTCGCAGGGCAAAAACACTGAAGCTTTCTTT; CDR3 protein: CASSLASQGKNTEAFF
V gene: TRBV19; clone size: once; J gene: TRBJ2-5; D gene: -; CDR3 DNA: TGTGCCAGTAGTACGAGGTCGAGGACCCAGTACTTC; CDR3 protein: CASSTRSRTQYF
V gene: TRBV4-3; clone size: -; J gene: TRBJ2-2; D gene: TRBD2; CDR3 DNA: TGCGCCAGCAGCCAAGATCCTAGCGGGGGTCTCGACGGATCGACCACCGGGGAGCTGTTTTTT; CDR3 protein: CASSQDPSGGLDGSTTGELFF
V gene: TRBV2; clone size: -; J gene: TRBJ1-1; D gene: TRBD1; CDR3 DNA: TGTGCCATAGACAGGGAGGACACTGAAGCTTTCTTT; CDR3 protein: CAIDREDTEAFF
V gene: TRBV6-1; clone size: -; J gene: TRBJ2-4; D gene: -; CDR3 DNA: TGTGCCAGCAGTGATGGGGGGGCCAAAAACATTCAGTACTTC; CDR3 protein: CASSDGGAKNIQYF
V gene: TRBV18; clone size: -; J gene: TRBJ1-2; D gene: -; CDR3 DNA: TGTGCCAGCTCACCCCTAGGACTTCTGACTGGCGGCTACACCTTC; CDR3 protein: CASSPLGLLTGGYTF
V gene: TRBV7-8; clone size: -; J gene: TRBJ1-3; D gene: TRBD1; CDR3 DNA: TGTGCCAGCAGCCGTGGACAGGGCCCTGGAAACACCATATATTTT; CDR3 protein: CASSRGQGPGNTIYF
V gene: TRBV9; clone size: -; J gene: TRBJ1-1; D gene: -; CDR3 DNA: TGTGCCAGCAGCGTAGGAGGGTCTGGCGGGGAAGCTTTCTTT; CDR3 protein: CASSVGGSGGEAFF
V gene: TRBV5-1; clone size: -; J gene: TRBJ2-1; D gene: -; CDR3 DNA: TGCGCCAGCAGAGTGACTAGTCAAGGTAGCTATGAGCAGTTCTTC; CDR3 protein: CASRVTSQGSYEQFF
V gene: TRBV24-1; clone size: -; J gene: TRBJ2-5; D gene: TRBD1; CDR3 DNA: TGTGCCACCAGTGATCGGGGACAGTTCCAAGAGACCCAGTACTTC; CDR3 protein: CATSDRGQFQETQYF
V gene: TRBV5-1; clone size: -; J gene: TRBJ1-1; D gene: -; CDR3 DNA: TGCGCCAGCAGCTTGTTAGTGGGGGCTGAGACTGAAGCTTTCTTT; CDR3 protein: CASSLLVGAETEAFF
V gene: TRBV6-2/TRBV6-3; clone size: -; J gene: TRBJ2-4; D gene: -; CDR3 DNA: TGTGCCAGCAGTTACTCTAGCGTTCAGTACTTC; CDR3 protein: CASSYSSVQYF
V gene: TRBV4-2; clone size: -; J gene: TRBJ1-4; D gene: -; CDR3 DNA: TGTGCCAGCAGCCAAGTTTCAGGGGATGAAAAACTGTTTTTT; CDR3 protein: CASSQVSGDEKLFF
V gene: TRBV2; clone size: -; J gene: TRBJ2-2; D gene: TRBD1; CDR3 DNA: TGTGCCAGCAGGAGGGGGACAGGGGAATCACCCGGGGAGCTGTTTTTT; CDR3 protein: CASRRGTGESPGELFF
V gene: TRBV28; clone size: -; J gene: TRBJ2-3; D gene: TRBD2; CDR3 DNA: TGTGCCAGCCTCCTAGCGGGAGGGCCGAATACGCAGTATTTT; CDR3 protein: CASLLAGGPNTQYF
V gene: TRBV19; clone size: few; J gene: TRBJ1-1; D gene: TRBD1; CDR3 DNA: TGTGCCAGCTCCCGGACAGGGGGCTATGAAGCTTTCTTT; CDR3 protein: CASSRTGGYEAFF
V gene: TRBV5-1; clone size: -; J gene: TRBJ2-3; D gene: -; CDR3 DNA: TGCGCCAGCAGCTTGGGGTATCGCGGGGCTAGCACAGATACGCAGTATTTT; CDR3 protein: CASSLGYRGASTDTQYF
V gene: TRBV3-1/TRBV3-2; clone size: -; J gene: TRBJ2-7; D gene: TRBD1; CDR3 DNA: TGTGCCAGCAGCCTCGGGCCAGGACAGGGACCCTACGAGCAGTACTTC; CDR3 protein: CASSLGPGQGPYEQYF
V gene: TRBV4-3; clone size: -; J gene: TRBJ2-2; D gene: TRBD1; CDR3 DNA: TGCGCCAGCAGCAGGCAGGGGGCATGGACCGGGGAGCTGTTTTTT; CDR3 protein: CASSRQGAWTGELFF
V gene: TRBV5-4; clone size: -; J gene: TRBJ1-4; D gene: TRBD1; CDR3 DNA: TGTGCCAGCAGCATATCGACAGGGGGCAATGAAAAACTGTTTTTT; CDR3 protein: CASSISTGGNEKLFF
V gene: TRBV5-1; clone size: few; J gene: TRBJ1-6; D gene: TRBD1; CDR3 DNA: TGCGCCAGCAGCTTGTTAACAGGGGAGAGTTCACCCCTCCACTTT; CDR3 protein: CASSLLTGESSPLHF
V gene: TRBV7-9; clone size: few; J gene: TRBJ1-6; D gene: -; CDR3 DNA: TGTGCCAGCAGGGACAGATCACTATCACCCCTCCACTTT; CDR3 protein: CASRDRSLSPLHF
V gene: TRBV11-3; clone size: -; J gene: TRBJ1-1; D gene: -; CDR3 DNA: TGTGCCAGCAGTCAAGGCGGGTTAACGAACACTGAAGCTTTCTTT; CDR3 protein: CASSQGGLTNTEAFF
V gene: TRBV11-2; clone size: -; J gene: TRBJ2-7; D gene: -; CDR3 DNA: TGTGCCAGCAGCTCGGTCTTACTATACGAGCAGTACTTC; CDR3 protein: CASSSVLLYEQYF
V gene: TRBV28; clone size: -; J gene: TRBJ2-3; D gene: TRBD1; CDR3 DNA: TGTGCCAGCACTTCTGGATTCGGACAGGGGATTGCAGATACGCAGTATTTT; CDR3 protein: CASTSGFGQGIADTQYF
V gene: TRBV2; clone size: -; J gene: TRBJ2-5; D gene: TRBD2; CDR3 DNA: TGTGCCAGCAGTGAAGGGAGGGGGACTAGGCAAGAGACCCAGTACTTC; CDR3 protein: CASSEGRGTRQETQYF
V gene: TRBV2; clone size: -; J gene: TRBJ1-5; D gene: -; CDR3 DNA: TGTGCCAGCAGTGAAGACGGGGTTAATCAGCCCCAGCATTTT; CDR3 protein: CASSEDGVNQPQHF
V gene: TRBV11-3; clone size: -; J gene: TRBJ2-7; D gene: -; CDR3 DNA: TGTGCCAGCAGCTTAGCCAGGCTATCCTACGAGCAGTACTTC; CDR3 protein: CASSLARLSYEQYF
V gene: TRBV2; clone size: -; J gene: TRBJ2-3; D gene: TRBD2; CDR3 DNA: TGTGCCAGCAGTGACGGGGGGACTACCACAGATACGCAGTATTTT; CDR3 protein: CASSDGGTTTDTQYF
V gene: TRBV4-3; clone size: -; J gene: TRBJ2-3; D gene: TRBD2; CDR3 DNA: TGCGCCAGCAGCCGACAAGCGGGGACTAGCGACGCAGATACGCAGTATTTT; CDR3 protein: CASSRQAGTSDADTQYF
V gene: TRBV6-5; clone size: -; J gene: TRBJ2-7; D gene: TRBD2; CDR3 DNA: TGTGCCAGCAGTTACGGGGGCGGCGGGAGGGGTTACGAGCAGTACTTC; CDR3 protein: CASSYGGGGRGYEQYF
V gene: TRBV27; clone size: few; J gene: TRBJ1-2; D gene: TRBD1; CDR3 DNA: TGTGCCAGCAGAACAGGGACAGGGCGCGGCTACACCTTC; CDR3 protein: CASRTGTGRGYTF
V gene: TRBV24-1; clone size: -; J gene: TRBJ2-2; D gene: TRBD1; CDR3 DNA: TGTGCCACCAGTGATGCAGGACAGGACACCGGGGAGCTGTTTTTT; CDR3 protein: CATSDAGQDTGELFF
V gene: TRBV6-5; clone size: few; J gene: TRBJ1-1; D gene: -; CDR3 DNA: TGTGCCAGCAGTTTACAGTCGAACACTGAAGCTTTCTTT; CDR3 protein: CASSLQSNTEAFF
V gene: TRBV4-3; clone size: -; J gene: TRBJ2-6; D gene: -; CDR3 DNA: TGCGCCAGCAGCCAAGGGCCATTGGTTGGGGCCAACGTCCTGACTTTC; CDR3 protein: CASSQGPLVGANVLTF
V gene: TRBV18; clone size: once; J gene: TRBJ1-1; D gene: -; CDR3 DNA: TGTGCCAGCTCACCCGACACGGGAACTGAAGCTTTCTTT; CDR3 protein: CASSPDTGTEAFF
V gene: TRBV7-8; clone size: -; J gene: TRBJ1-1; D gene: TRBD1; CDR3 DNA: TGTGCCAGCACACAACGGGACAGGGACGCTGAAGCTTTCTTT; CDR3 protein: CASTQRDRDAEAFF
V gene: TRBV5-6; clone size: -; J gene: TRBJ1-5; D gene: -; CDR3 DNA: TGTGCCAGCAGCCATGGACAACAGAGGCAGCCCCAGCATTTT; CDR3 protein: CASSHGQQRQPQHF
V gene: TRBV19; clone size: once; J gene: TRBJ1-5; D gene: TRBD1; CDR3 DNA: TGTGCCAGTAGATTAGTACCGGGACAGGGTGACAATCAGCCCCAGCATTTT; CDR3 protein: CASRLVPGQGDNQPQHF
V gene: TRBV28; clone size: -; J gene: TRBJ1-4; D gene: TRBD1; CDR3 DNA: TGTGCCAGCAGTTTACAGGGGGATTATGAAAAACTGTTTTTT; CDR3 protein: CASSLQGDYEKLFF
V gene: TRBV6-2/TRBV6-3; clone size: -; J gene: TRBJ1-1; D gene: -; CDR3 DNA: TGTGCCAGCAGTTACTCGAGTTACTTCACTGAAGCTTTCTTT; CDR3 protein: CASSYSSYFTEAFF
V gene: TRBV24-1; clone size: -; J gene: TRBJ2-6; D gene: -; CDR3 DNA: TGTGCCACCAGTGGTCCAACTATCTCTGGGGCCAACGTCCTGACTTTC; CDR3 protein: CATSGPTISGANVLTF
V gene: TRBV7-7; clone size: -; J gene: TRBJ2-2; D gene: -; CDR3 DNA: TGTGCCAGCAGCCCAATTTTGGGGGGGCTCACCGGGGAGCTGTTTTTT; CDR3 protein: CASSPILGGLTGELFF
V gene: TRBV3-1/TRBV3-2; clone size: -; J gene: TRBJ2-1; D gene: -; CDR3 DNA: TGTGCCAGCAGCCAAGATTACGCGAGCTCCTACAATGAGCAGTTCTTC; CDR3 protein: CASSQDYASSYNEQFF
V gene: TRBV28; clone size: few; J gene: TRBJ1-1; D gene: -; CDR3 DNA: TGTGCCAGCTGCAGTGTGAACACTGAAGCTTTCTTT; CDR3 protein: CASCSVNTEAFF
V gene: TRBV27; clone size: -; J gene: TRBJ1-2; D gene: TRBD1; CDR3 DNA: TGTGCCAGCAGTTCCGGACAGGGGCGCTCCTATGGCTACACCTTC; CDR3 protein: CASSSGQGRSYGYTF